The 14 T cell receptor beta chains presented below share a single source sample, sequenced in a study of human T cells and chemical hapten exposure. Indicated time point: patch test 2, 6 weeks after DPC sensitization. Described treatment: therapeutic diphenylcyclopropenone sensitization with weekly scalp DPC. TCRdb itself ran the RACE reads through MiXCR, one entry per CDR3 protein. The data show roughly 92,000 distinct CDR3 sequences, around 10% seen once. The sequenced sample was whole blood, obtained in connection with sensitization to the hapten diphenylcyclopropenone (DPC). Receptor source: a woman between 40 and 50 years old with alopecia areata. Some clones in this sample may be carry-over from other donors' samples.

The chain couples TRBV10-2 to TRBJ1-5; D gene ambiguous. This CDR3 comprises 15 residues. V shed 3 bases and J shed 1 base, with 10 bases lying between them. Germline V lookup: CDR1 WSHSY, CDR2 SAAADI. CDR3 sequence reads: CASSDFGVSNQPQHF. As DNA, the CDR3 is TGCGCCAGCAGTGATTTTGGGGTAAGCAATCAGCCCCAGCATTTT.

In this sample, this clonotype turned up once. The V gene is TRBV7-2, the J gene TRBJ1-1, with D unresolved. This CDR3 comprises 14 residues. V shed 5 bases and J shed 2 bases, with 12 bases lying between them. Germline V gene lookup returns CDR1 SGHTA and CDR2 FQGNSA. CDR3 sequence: CASSLGSRNTEAFF. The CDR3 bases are TGTGCCAGCAGCCTAGGGTCCCGTAACACTGAAGCTTTCTTT.

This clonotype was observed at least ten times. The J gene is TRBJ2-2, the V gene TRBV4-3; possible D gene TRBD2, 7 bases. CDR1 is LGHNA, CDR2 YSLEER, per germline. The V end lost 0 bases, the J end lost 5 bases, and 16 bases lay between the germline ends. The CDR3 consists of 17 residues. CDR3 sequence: CASSQDPPGGQTGELFF. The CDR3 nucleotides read TGCGCCAGCAGCCAAGATCCCCCGGGGGGCCAAACCGGGGAGCTGTTTTTT.

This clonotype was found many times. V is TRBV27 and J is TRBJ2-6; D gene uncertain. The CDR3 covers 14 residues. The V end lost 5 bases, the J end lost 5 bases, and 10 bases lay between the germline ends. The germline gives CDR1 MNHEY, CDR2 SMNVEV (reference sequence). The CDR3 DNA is TGTGCCAGCAGTCCCCTCGCTCGGGCCAACGTCCTGACTTTC. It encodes CASSPLARANVLTF.

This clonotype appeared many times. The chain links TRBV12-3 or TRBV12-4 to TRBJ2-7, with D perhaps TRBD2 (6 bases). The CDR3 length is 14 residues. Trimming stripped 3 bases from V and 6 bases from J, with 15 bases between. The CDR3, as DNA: TGTGCCAGCAGTTTCGGGGGTTTGGTGGGCGAGCAGTACTTC. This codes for CASSFGGLVGEQYF.

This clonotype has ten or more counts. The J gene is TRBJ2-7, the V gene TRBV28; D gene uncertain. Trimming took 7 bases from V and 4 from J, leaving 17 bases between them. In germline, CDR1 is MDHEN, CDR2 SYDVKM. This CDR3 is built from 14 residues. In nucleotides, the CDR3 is TGTGCCAGCACCTTTCCGGGTCCGATTTACGAGCAGTACTTC. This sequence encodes CASTFPGPIYEQYF.

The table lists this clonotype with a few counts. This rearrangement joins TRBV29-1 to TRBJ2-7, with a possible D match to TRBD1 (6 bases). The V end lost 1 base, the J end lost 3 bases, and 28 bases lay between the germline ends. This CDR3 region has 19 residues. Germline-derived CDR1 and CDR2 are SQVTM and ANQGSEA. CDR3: CSVEGVGKAQGRSYYEQYF. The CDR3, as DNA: TGCAGCGTTGAAGGTGTAGGTAAGGCCCAGGGGCGCAGCTACTACGAGCAGTACTTC.

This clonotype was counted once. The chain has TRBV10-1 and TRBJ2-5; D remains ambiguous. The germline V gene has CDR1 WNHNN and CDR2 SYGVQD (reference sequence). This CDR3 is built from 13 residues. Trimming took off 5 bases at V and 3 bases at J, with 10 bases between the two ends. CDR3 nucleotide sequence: TGCGCCAGCAGTAGAGGAACGGAAGAGACCCAGTACTTC. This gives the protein CASSRGTEETQYF.

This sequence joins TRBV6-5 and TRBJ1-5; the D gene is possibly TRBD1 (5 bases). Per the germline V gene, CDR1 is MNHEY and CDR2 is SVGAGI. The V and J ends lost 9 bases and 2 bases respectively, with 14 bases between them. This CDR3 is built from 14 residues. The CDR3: CASKGGGGNQPQHF. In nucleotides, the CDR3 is TGTGCCAGTAAAGGTGGGGGAGGCAATCAGCCCCAGCATTTT.

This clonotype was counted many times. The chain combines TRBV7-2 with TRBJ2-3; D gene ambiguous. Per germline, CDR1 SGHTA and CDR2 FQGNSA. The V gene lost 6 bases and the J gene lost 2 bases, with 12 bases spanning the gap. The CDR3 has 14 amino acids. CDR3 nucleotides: TGTGCCAGCAGAACCGCGACTTACACAGATACGCAGTATTTT. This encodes CASRTATYTDTQYF. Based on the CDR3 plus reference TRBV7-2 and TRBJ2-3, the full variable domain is GAGVSQSPSNKVTEKGKDVELRCDPISGHTALYWYRQSLGQGLEFLIYFQGNSAPDKSGLPSDRFSAERTGGSVSTLTIQRTQQEDSAVYLCASRTATYTDTQYFGPGTRLTVL.

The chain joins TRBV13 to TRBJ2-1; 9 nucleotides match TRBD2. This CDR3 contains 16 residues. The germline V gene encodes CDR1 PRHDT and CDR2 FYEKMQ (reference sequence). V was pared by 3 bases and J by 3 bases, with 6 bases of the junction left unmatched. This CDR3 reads CASSFAGAGGYNEQFF. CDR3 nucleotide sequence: TGTGCCAGCAGCTTCGCGGGAGCGGGAGGCTACAATGAGCAGTTCTTC.

Here the CDR3 reads CASTPWVGSTEAFF. The DNA of the CDR3 is TGTGCCAGCACCCCATGGGTGGGGAGCACTGAAGCTTTCTTT. The genes are TRBV27 and TRBJ1-1; D is uncertain. Trimming left V 7 bases short and J 4 bases short, with 16 bases between. Germline V gives CDR1 MNHEY, CDR2 SMNVEV (reference sequence). CDR3 size: 14 residues.

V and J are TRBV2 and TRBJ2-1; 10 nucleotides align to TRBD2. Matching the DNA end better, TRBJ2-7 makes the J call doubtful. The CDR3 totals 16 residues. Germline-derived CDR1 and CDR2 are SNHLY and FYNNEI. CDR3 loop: CASMLTSGNTYNEQYF. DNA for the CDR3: TGTGCCAGCATGCTCACTAGCGGGAATACCTACAATGAGCAGTACTTC.

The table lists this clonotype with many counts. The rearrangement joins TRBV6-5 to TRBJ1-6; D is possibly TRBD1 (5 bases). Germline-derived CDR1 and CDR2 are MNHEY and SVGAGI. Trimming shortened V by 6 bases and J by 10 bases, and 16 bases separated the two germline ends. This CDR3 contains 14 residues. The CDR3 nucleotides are TGTGCCAGCAGGAGGGAGGGGTACGAGTCACCCCTCCACTTT. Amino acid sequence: CASRREGYESPLHF.